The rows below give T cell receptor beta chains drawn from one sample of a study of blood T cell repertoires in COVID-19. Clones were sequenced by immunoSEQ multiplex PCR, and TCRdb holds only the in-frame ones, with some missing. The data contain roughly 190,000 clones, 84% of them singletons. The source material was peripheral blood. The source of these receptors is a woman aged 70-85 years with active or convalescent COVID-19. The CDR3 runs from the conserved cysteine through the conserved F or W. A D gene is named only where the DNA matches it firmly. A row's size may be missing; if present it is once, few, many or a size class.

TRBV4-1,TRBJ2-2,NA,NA,TGCGCCAGCAGCCAAGGGTCGTGGGGGCGAGGCGGGGAGCTGTTTTTT,CASSQGSWGRGGELFF
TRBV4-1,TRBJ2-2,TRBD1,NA,TGCGCCAGCAGCCAACCCCGGGACAGGGCGTCCGGGGAGCTGTTTTTT,CASSQPRDRASGELFF
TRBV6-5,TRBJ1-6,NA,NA,TGTGCCGGGCGGAGGCCTAATTCACCCCTCCACTTT,CAGRRPNSPLHF
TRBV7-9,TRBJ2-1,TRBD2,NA,TGTGCCAGCAGCTCGGGACTAGCGTTCAATGAGCAGTTCTTC,CASSSGLAFNEQFF
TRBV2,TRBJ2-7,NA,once,TGTGCCAGCAGTGAGAGGGTTGTCTCCTACGAGCAGTACTTC,CASSERVVSYEQYF
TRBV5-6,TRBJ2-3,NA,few,TGTGCCAGCAGCTCGGGACTCTTGATTGGCACAGATACGCAGTATTTT,CASSSGLLIGTDTQYF
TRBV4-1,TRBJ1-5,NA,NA,TGCGCCAGCAGCCAAGCCTCGGGTCCCGAGGGCCAGCCCCAGCATTTT,CASSQASGPEGQPQHF
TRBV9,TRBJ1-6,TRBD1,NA,TGTGCCAGCAGCGTAGATGGCAGGGGGTCTTATAATTCACCCCTCCACTTT,CASSVDGRGSYNSPLHF
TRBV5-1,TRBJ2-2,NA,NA,TGCGCCAGCAGCCCCCTAGGTCACGCCGGGGAGCTGTTTTTT,CASSPLGHAGELFF
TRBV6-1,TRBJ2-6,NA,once,TGTGCCAGCAGTGGGCAGGCAGGGCTACCCGCTGGGGCCAACGTCCTGACTTTC,CASSGQAGLPAGANVLTF